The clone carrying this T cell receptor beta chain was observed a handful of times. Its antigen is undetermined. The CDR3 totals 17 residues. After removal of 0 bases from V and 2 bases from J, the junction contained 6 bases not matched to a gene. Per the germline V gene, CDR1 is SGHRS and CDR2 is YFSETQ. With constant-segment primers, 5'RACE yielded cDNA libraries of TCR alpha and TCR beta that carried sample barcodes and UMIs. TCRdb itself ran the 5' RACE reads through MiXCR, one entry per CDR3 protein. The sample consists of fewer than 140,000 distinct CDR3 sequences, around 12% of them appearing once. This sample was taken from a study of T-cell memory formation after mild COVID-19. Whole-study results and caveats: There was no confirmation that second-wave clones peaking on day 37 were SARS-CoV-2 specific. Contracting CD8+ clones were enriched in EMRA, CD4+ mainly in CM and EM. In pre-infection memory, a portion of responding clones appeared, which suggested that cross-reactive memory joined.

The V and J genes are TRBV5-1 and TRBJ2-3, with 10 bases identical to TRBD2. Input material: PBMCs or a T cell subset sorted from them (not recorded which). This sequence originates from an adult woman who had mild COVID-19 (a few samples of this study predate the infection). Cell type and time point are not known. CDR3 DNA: TGCGCCAGCAGCTTGGCCCCCGGACTAGCGGTCACAGATACGCAGTATTTT. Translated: CASSLAPGLAVTDTQYF.